The 22 T cell receptor beta chains reported below all come from one sample, sequenced in a study of T cell responses to AZD1222 COVID-19 vaccine. Libraries were prepared by immunoSEQ multiplex PCR; TCRdb keeps only in-frame clonotypes and omits some of them. The data contain over 150,000 clones, roughly nine tenths of them seen just once; the ten biggest clones take up about 6.9%. The sequenced sample was peripheral blood, obtained on day 0 of AZD1222 vaccination. Receptor source: an adult in good health.

The CDR3 coding sequence is TGTGCCAGCTCACCCTTCAAGGGGAACACTGAAGCTTTCTTT. Translated: CASSPFKGNTEAFF. This chain connects TRBV18 to TRBJ1-1; unclear D gene. The CDR3 runs to 14 residues. Germline-derived CDR1 and CDR2 are KGHSH and LQKENI. The V end lost 3 bases, the J end lost 1 base, and 9 bases lay between the germline ends.

Remarks on this clone: Other DNA sequences from this sample encode an identical CDR3 as well. V and J are TRBV12-3 or TRBV12-4 and TRBJ2-7, with D possibly called TRBD1 or TRBD2 (5 bases each). V was shortened by 6 bases and J by 2 bases, with 11 bases between the two germline ends. CDR3 length equals 13 residues. CDR3 DNA sequence: TGTGCCAGCAGCCAAACGGGGCCCTACGAGCAGTACGTC. Amino acids: CASSQTGPYEQYV.

The chain combines TRBV2 with TRBJ1-4, with a possible D match to TRBD1 (6 bases). From germline, CDR1 is SNHLY and CDR2 FYNNEI. CDR3 length: 12 amino acids. Trimming pared 6 bases from V and 8 bases from J, leaving 10 bases between. DNA for the CDR3: TGTGCCAGCAGACCCGGGGGCGAAAAACTGTTTTTT. Its protein is CASRPGGEKLFF.

This chain links TRBV29-1 with TRBJ1-1; no clear D gene. V was clipped by 2 bases and J by 1 base, with 8 bases between them. Germline CDR1 and CDR2: SQVTM and ANQGSEA. There are 13 residues in the CDR3. The chain's CDR3 is CSVERQWNTEAFF. In nucleotides, the CDR3 is TGCAGCGTTGAACGACAATGGAACACTGAAGCTTTCTTT.

CDR3 sequence: CASSWTETSDTQYF. For the CDR3, the DNA is TGTGCCAGCAGCTGGACAGAAACATCAGATACGCAGTATTTT. The rearrangement uses TRBV7-2 and TRBJ2-3; D may be TRBD1 (6 bases). CDR3 length: 14 amino acids. Trimming pared 4 bases from V and 4 bases from J, leaving 12 bases between. Germline CDR1 SGHTA, CDR2 FQGNSA.

This chain uses TRBV7-8 with TRBJ2-7, with D perhaps matching TRBD1 (6 bases). Germline assignment: CDR1 SGHVS and CDR2 FQNEAQ. The CDR3 extends over 19 amino acids. The V end was cut by 1 base, the J end by 3 bases, with 25 bases between. CDR3: CASSLGSIFDGSRGYEQYV. The CDR3 DNA sequence: TGTGCCAGCAGCTTAGGATCTATCTTCGACGGGTCCAGGGGCTACGAGCAGTACGTC.

A word on this clone: The CDR3 end shows no conserved phenylalanine or tryptophan, and so a read error is likely. The limits of the CDR3 on the DNA are not certain, so only TCRdb's listed CDR3 is given. The J gene is TRBJ1-5, the V gene TRBV23-1. TRBV23-1 is classed as an ORF, of uncertain function. The CDR3 comprises 10 residues, both ends counted. CDR3 sequence: CASSQTRGGG.

V and J are TRBV4-3 and TRBJ2-7; possibly TRBD2 for D (6 bases). The CDR3 totals 14 residues. Trimming removed 0 bases from V and 6 bases from J, with 12 bases in between. CDR1 and CDR2 (germline): LGHNA, YSLEER. Here the CDR3 reads CASSQDLEGPEQYF. The CDR3 DNA reads TGCGCCAGCAGCCAAGATCTGGAGGGTCCCGAGCAGTACTTC.

The V and J genes are TRBV6-1 and TRBJ2-7; D is perhaps TRBD1 (5 bases). The CDR3 consists of 13 residues. V was clipped by 3 bases and J by 2 bases, with 8 bases between them. The V gene's germline CDR1 is MNHNS and CDR2 SASEGT. The CDR3 DNA follows: TGTGCCAGCAGTGAGGGGCTAGCCTACGAGCAGTACTTC. It translates to CASSEGLAYEQYF.

The rearrangement joins TRBV28 to TRBJ1-1; 8 positions agree with TRBD1. V lost 9 bases, J lost 0 bases, and 9 bases stayed unmatched. Germline loops: CDR1 MDHEN, CDR2 SYDVKM. This CDR3 spans 15 amino acids. The chain's CDR3 is CARVLGDRMNTEAFF. The CDR3, as DNA: TGTGCCAGGGTCTTAGGGGACAGGATGAACACTGAAGCTTTCTTT.

As DNA, the CDR3 is TGCGCCAGCAGCAGCAGGGGTGTGGGAAACACCATATATTTT. Translating it yields CASSSRGVGNTIYF. The rearrangement links TRBV4-1 to TRBJ1-3; D is perhaps TRBD1 (6 bases). V was trimmed by 5 bases and J by 4 bases, leaving 12 bases between them. The CDR3 covers 14 residues. The V gene's germline CDR1 is MGHRA and CDR2 YSYEKL.

V and J are TRBV5-1 and TRBJ2-3; TRBD1 agrees at 9 bases. CDR1 is SGHRS and CDR2 is YFSETQ in the germline V gene. V gave up 4 bases and J gave up 6 bases; unmatched junction bases: 9. This CDR3 is 15 amino acids long. The CDR3 loop reads CASSLGTGYSDTQYF. The CDR3 DNA sequence: TGCGCCAGCAGCCTAGGGACAGGGTATTCGGATACGCAGTATTTT.

V is TRBV29-1 and J is TRBJ2-1; D is unclear. Germline V gene data show CDR1 as SQVTM and CDR2 as ANQGSEA. The CDR3 has 13 amino acids. The V end was cut by 7 bases, the J end by 3 bases, with 13 bases between. The chain's CDR3 is CSAATVDYNEQFF. The CDR3 nucleotides read TGCAGCGCCGCAACAGTAGACTACAATGAGCAGTTCTTC.

The CDR3 here is CASTHGASTDTQYF. The CDR3 DNA follows: TGTGCCAGCACCCACGGGGCTAGCACAGATACGCAGTATTTT. The gene calls are TRBV6-5 and TRBJ2-3, with D tentatively TRBD1 or TRBD2 (5 bases each). CDR1 is MNHEY, CDR2 SVGAGI, per germline. V was pared by 7 bases and J by 0 bases, with 11 bases between. This CDR3 has 14 residues.

The sample holds one count of this clone. The junction departs from the called germline gene at one end, perhaps through a read error. This chain links TRBV15 with TRBJ2-4, with D unresolved. This CDR3 comprises 11 residues. CDR1 is LNHNV, CDR2 YYDKDF, per germline (reference sequence). CDR3 sequence (DNA): TGTGCCACCAGCAGAGAGGGCCGCGAGGTCTTC. Its protein is CATSREGREVF.

The chain is built from TRBV29-1 and TRBJ2-4; 12 nucleotides agree with TRBD1. Germline V gene lookup returns CDR1 SQVTM and CDR2 ANQGSEA. There are 14 residues in the CDR3. V lost 6 bases and J lost 7; bases outside the gene matches: 7. The CDR3, as DNA: TGCAGCGTATCTGGGACAGGGGGCCGGAACATTCAGTACTTC. This encodes CSVSGTGGRNIQYF.

This chain uses TRBV25-1 with TRBJ1-2, with D perhaps matching TRBD1 (6 bases). This CDR3 has 11 amino acids. V lost 7 bases and J 10 bases, leaving 13 bases between the germline ends. The germline V gene encodes CDR1 MGHDK and CDR2 SYGVNS. CDR3 nucleotide sequence: TGTGCCAGCAAATCCTACAGGGTCTACACCTTC. Protein: CASKSYRVYTF.

The J gene is TRBJ1-2, the V gene TRBV7-2, with 7 bases matching TRBD1. The CDR3 is 14 residues long. In germline, CDR1 is SGHTA, CDR2 FQGNSA. The V gene end was trimmed by 4 bases and the J gene end by 4 bases; junction bases not matched to a gene: 6. Here the CDR3 reads CASSWGQMTYGYTF. The CDR3 DNA reads as TGTGCCAGCAGCTGGGGACAGATGACCTATGGCTACACCTTC.

The genes are TRBV19 and TRBJ1-2; D call uncertain. Germline V gene lookup returns CDR1 LNHDA and CDR2 SQIVND (reference sequence). V lost 6 bases and J 2 bases, leaving 19 bases between the germline ends. This CDR3 is built from 16 residues. Here the CDR3 reads CASSPARLASNYGYTF. The CDR3 DNA reads as TGTGCCAGTAGCCCGGCCAGACTCGCATCAAACTATGGCTACACCTTC.

This chain links TRBV29-1 with TRBJ2-7; D may match TRBD1 or TRBD2 (5 bases each). V gave up 4 bases and J gave up 2 bases, with 21 bases separating them. Germline CDR1 SQVTM, CDR2 ANQGSEA. This CDR3 has 16 amino acids. CDR3 region: CSVVLRLKGSTYEQYV. The CDR3 nucleotides read TGCAGCGTTGTCCTCCGCTTGAAGGGGAGCACCTACGAGCAGTACGTC.

V and J are TRBV30 and TRBJ1-1; no clear D gene. There are 13 residues in the CDR3. V was shortened by 1 base and J by 1 base, with 7 bases between the two germline ends. Germline V gives CDR1 GTSNPN, CDR2 SVGIG (reference sequence). CDR3 sequence reads: CAWSAQENTEAFF. The DNA of the CDR3 is TGTGCCTGGAGTGCGCAAGAGAACACTGAAGCTTTCTTT. Full variable domain (missing parts from reference TRBV30 and TRBJ1-1): SQTIHQWPATLVQPVGSPLSLECTVEGTSNPNLYWYRQAAGRGLQLLFYSVGIGQISSEVPQNLSASRPQDRQFILSSKKLLLSDSGFYLCAWSAQENTEAFFGQGTRLTVV.

This rearrangement joins TRBV29-1 to TRBJ1-1; D not certain. CDR1 is SQVTM, CDR2 ANQGSEA, per germline. V lost 4 bases and J lost 1, with 10 bases in between. The CDR3 runs to 13 residues. The CDR3 bases are TGCAGCGTTGTACGTCAGTGGAACACTGAAGCTTTCTTT. Translated, it gives CSVVRQWNTEAFF. Looking up the rest from reference TRBV29-1 and TRBJ1-1 gives the full variable domain: SAVISQKPSRDICQRGTSLTIQCQVDSQVTMMFWYRQQPGQSLTLIATANQGSEATYESGFVIDKFPISRPNLTFSTLTVSNMSPEDSSIYLCSVVRQWNTEAFFGQGTRLTVV.